A single sample gave rise to the 28 T cell receptor beta chains below, sequenced in a study of blood T cell repertoires in COVID-19. TCRdb's copy holds only in-frame clones and misses some; the assay was immunoSEQ multiplex PCR. The data contain about 280,000 clones, 85% to 90% of them seen just once; the ten biggest clones take up roughly 2%. Sequences were obtained from PBMCs or T cells enriched from blood (not recorded which). Receptors were obtained from a woman between 55 and 75 years old in a cohort exposed to, infected with or recovered from COVID-19 (not recorded which).

The chain joins TRBV3-1 (or the pseudogene TRBV3-2) to TRBJ2-1; unclear D gene. This CDR3 is built from 14 residues. V lost 0 bases and J 8 bases, leaving 11 bases between the germline ends. Germline V gene lookup returns CDR1 LGHDT and CDR2 YNNKEL (reference sequence). CDR3 nucleotide sequence: TGTGCCAGCAGCCAAGATCTTCTGGGCTATGAGCAGTTCTTC. It is translated as CASSQDLLGYEQFF.

This chain links TRBV5-1 with TRBJ2-1, with TRBD2 matching 13 bases. The CDR3 length is 14 residues. CDR1 and CDR2 (germline): SGHRS, YFSETQ. With 7 bases clipped from V and 6 bases from J, the junction kept 4 bases outside the gene matches. The CDR3: CASAGLAGFNEQFF. The DNA for the CDR3 is TGCGCCAGCGCGGGACTAGCGGGATTCAATGAGCAGTTCTTC.

This clone showed up just a few times. This chain joins TRBV3-1 (or the pseudogene TRBV3-2) and TRBJ1-4; TRBD1 matches 7 bases. V was pared by 2 bases and J by 10 bases, with 7 bases of the junction left unmatched. In germline, CDR1 is LGHDT, CDR2 YNNKEL (reference sequence). The CDR3 is made up of 14 amino acids. CDR3 coding DNA: TGTGCCAGCAGCCAAAGCGAGGGGGCGGGAAAACTGTTTTTT. This translates into CASSQSEGAGKLFF.

This chain joins TRBV6-2 or TRBV6-3 and TRBJ2-5; 11 positions agree with TRBD1. V lost 0 bases, J lost 5 bases, and 8 bases stayed unmatched. This CDR3 contains 17 residues. Germline V CDR1 and CDR2: MNHEY, SVGEGT. CDR3 residues: CASSYSTRTGGWETQYF. Written as DNA, the CDR3 is TGTGCCAGCAGTTACTCGACCCGGACAGGGGGCTGGGAGACCCAGTACTTC.

V usage is TRBV28 and J usage is TRBJ2-3; 12 bases are shared with TRBD2. CDR3 length: 18 amino acids. J lost 5 bases, V lost 2 bases, and 11 bases had no gene match. The germline V gene has CDR1 MDHEN and CDR2 SYDVKM. CDR3 in amino acids: CASSLAGLAGGGGDTQYF. CDR3 DNA: TGTGCCAGCAGTTTAGCTGGGCTAGCGGGAGGGGGGGGAGATACGCAGTATTTT. Full variable domain (missing parts from reference TRBV28 and TRBJ2-3): DVKVTQSSRYLVKRTGEKVFLECVQDMDHENMFWYRQDPGLGLRLIYFSYDVKMKEKGDIPEGYSVSREKKERFSLILESASTNQTSMYLCASSLAGLAGGGGDTQYFGPGTRLTVL.

This clone was detected only once. This chain links TRBV24-1 with TRBJ2-1; 11 positions match TRBD2. The junction had 8 bases not matched to a gene; V was cut back by 4 bases and J by 7 bases. Germline V gene sequence: CDR1 KGHDR, CDR2 SFDVKD. The CDR3 runs 16 residues. CDR3 residues: CATSDNGLAGLNEQFF. CDR3 DNA sequence: TGTGCCACCAGTGACAACGGACTAGCGGGCTTGAATGAGCAGTTCTTC.

This clone was seen only once. CDR3 DNA sequence: TGTGCCAGCAGTTACACAGAGTCCCCCTACAATGAGCAGTTCTTC. This sequence encodes CASSYTESPYNEQFF. The genes are TRBV6-2 or TRBV6-3 and TRBJ2-1, with unresolved D. The CDR3 is 15 amino acids. V lost 2 bases and J lost 2, with 10 bases in between. In germline, CDR1 is MNHEY, CDR2 SVGEGT.

This clone was counted a few times. The chain joins TRBV15 to TRBJ1-4; D is ambiguous. V was trimmed by 1 base and J by 1 base, leaving 16 bases between them. Germline values: CDR1 LNHNV, CDR2 YYDKDF (reference sequence). The CDR3 totals 18 residues. CDR3 amino acids: CATSRGEGDPETNEKLFF. The DNA for the CDR3 is TGTGCCACCAGCAGAGGGGAGGGCGATCCTGAAACTAATGAAAAACTGTTTTTT.

The J gene is TRBJ1-1, the V gene TRBV30; tentative D call: TRBD1 (5 bases). The CDR3 totals 13 residues. Germline CDR1 reads GTSNPN; CDR2 reads SVGIG (reference sequence). Trimming shortened V by 4 bases and J by 10 bases, and 19 bases separated the two germline ends. The DNA for the CDR3 is TGTGCCTGGACCGCTCAACCCCAGGGAACAGCTTTCTTT. Its protein is CAWTAQPQGTAFF.

J is TRBJ1-6 and V is TRBV4-2; the match to TRBD1 covers 7 bases. V gave up 1 base and J gave up 5 bases; unmatched junction bases: 17. The CDR3 has 20 amino acids. Germline CDR1 LGHNA, CDR2 YNFKEQ. In DNA form, the CDR3 reads TGTGCCAGCAGCCAAGGCGCCACAGGGGAACCAGCTTGGAATAATTCACCCCTCCACTTT. As protein: CASSQGATGEPAWNNSPLHF.

This clone has just a few counts. The rearrangement joins TRBV25-1 to TRBJ2-7; perhaps TRBD1 as D (6 bases). Germline V lookup: CDR1 MGHDK, CDR2 SYGVNS. With 0 bases removed from V and 5 bases from J, the gap between germline ends came to 14 bases. The CDR3 totals 15 residues. Written as DNA, the CDR3 is TGTGCCAGCAGTGAATATGGGGGCAGGGGCAACGAGCAGTACTTC. Translation: CASSEYGGRGNEQYF.

Only one count was recorded for this clone. The J gene is TRBJ2-7, the V gene TRBV28; 8 bases agree with TRBD1. There are 15 residues in the CDR3. Germline assignment: CDR1 MDHEN and CDR2 SYDVKM. V gave up 5 bases and J gave up 8 bases; unmatched junction bases: 14. Written as DNA, the CDR3 is TGTGCCAGCAGTCCCATCAGAGGGACAGGATCTAAGCAGTACTTC. Translation: CASSPIRGTGSKQYF.

The rearrangement uses TRBV18 and TRBJ1-1; a possible D gene is TRBD1 (5 bases). V lost 6 bases and J lost 3, with 11 bases in between. Per germline, CDR1 KGHSH and CDR2 LQKENI. The CDR3 spans 13 residues. The CDR3: CASSRRGDTEAFF. Written as DNA, the CDR3 is TGTGCCAGCTCCCGCCGGGGGGACACTGAAGCTTTCTTT. The complete variable domain, with remaining parts taken from reference TRBV18 and TRBJ1-1, reads NAGVMQNPRHLVRRRGQEARLRCSPMKGHSHVYWYRQLPEEGLKFMVYLQKENIIDESGMPKERFSAEFPKEGPSILRIQQVVRGDSAAYFCASSRRGDTEAFFGQGTRLTVV.

Regarding this clone: An end of the junction does not agree with germline; a read error may underlie this. The chain carries TRBV4-1 and TRBJ2-1; D is undetermined. The germline V gene has CDR1 MGHRA and CDR2 YSYEKL. The CDR3 sequence is 13 residues long. In nucleotides, the CDR3 is TGCGCCAGCAGCCAAGATGGGCCGGATGATCAGTTCTTC. It translates to CASSQDGPDDQFF.

The chain is built from TRBV7-3 and TRBJ1-2, with TRBD1 identical over 9 bases. The germline CDR1 and CDR2 sequences are SGHTA and FQGTGA. CDR3 length: 18 amino acids. Germline trimming cut 5 bases from V and 8 bases from J; bases unmatched to any gene: 21. DNA for the CDR3: TGTGCCAGCAGCCCGCATGGGGCTATCCTACAGGGGGCCGGAGGCTACACCTTC. Translated, it gives CASSPHGAILQGAGGYTF.

This clone was counted once. J is TRBJ1-1 and V is TRBV5-1, with 10 bases identical to TRBD1. Germline values: CDR1 SGHRS, CDR2 YFSETQ. The V gene end was trimmed by 4 bases and the J gene end by 5 bases; junction bases not matched to a gene: 8. The CDR3 extends over 15 amino acids. The CDR3 nucleotides read TGCGCCAGCAGCCTAAATGGACAGGGGGGTACTGAAGCTTTCTTT. As protein: CASSLNGQGGTEAFF.

J is TRBJ1-2 and V is TRBV19; a possible D gene is TRBD1 (6 bases). V gave up 4 bases and J gave up 8 bases, with 20 bases separating them. The length of the CDR3 is 15 residues. CDR1 and CDR2 (germline): LNHDA, SQIVND (reference sequence). This CDR3 is CASSTHGQSSAGYTF. The CDR3 DNA follows: TGTGCCAGTAGTACACACGGACAGTCCTCTGCCGGCTACACCTTC.

V usage is TRBV7-2 and J usage is TRBJ2-1; 7 nucleotides agree with TRBD2. This CDR3 spans 17 amino acids. The V gene's germline CDR1 is SGHTA and CDR2 FQGNSA. The J segment lost 1 base and the V segment lost 2 bases, leaving 8 bases of the junction unmatched. The CDR3 loop reads CASSLYGGRASYNEQFF. CDR3 nucleotides: TGTGCCAGCAGCTTATATGGCGGGAGAGCATCCTACAATGAGCAGTTCTTC.

The chain recombines TRBV12-2 with TRBJ2-1; the tabulated D call, TRBD1, remains unverified against the DNA. TRBV12-2 is recorded as a pseudogene. This CDR3 comprises 10 residues. CDR3 protein: CASRLGQGIF. The CDR3 DNA reads as TGTGCAAGTCGCTTGGGGCAGGGGATCTTC.

The chain combines TRBV28 with TRBJ2-2; possible D gene TRBD1, 6 bases. Deletions cut 5 bases from V and 1 base from J, with 14 bases between. CDR1 MDHEN and CDR2 SYDVKM come from the germline V gene. The CDR3 is 16 residues long. The CDR3 protein is CASSPAGTQNTGELFF. The CDR3 DNA is TGTGCCAGCAGTCCCGCCGGGACACAGAACACCGGGGAGCTGTTTTTT.

This sequence joins TRBV5-6 and TRBJ1-1, with D maybe TRBD1 (5 bases). Germline CDR1 and CDR2: SGHDT and YYEEEE. This CDR3 has 14 amino acids. With 0 bases removed from V and 6 bases from J, the gap between germline ends came to 12 bases. CDR3: CASSLGPGSAEAFF. CDR3 coding DNA: TGTGCCAGCAGCTTGGGCCCAGGGTCGGCTGAAGCTTTCTTT.

This sequence joins TRBV11-2 and TRBJ2-7; 7 bases agree with TRBD1. The germline gives CDR1 SGHAT, CDR2 FQNNGV. With 4 bases clipped from V and 1 base from J, the junction kept 16 bases outside the gene matches. The CDR3 is 18 amino acids. CDR3 coding DNA: TGTGCCAGCAGCTCTAGGCCCGCCGCGACAGGGTCTTCCTACGAGCAGTACTTC. Translation: CASSSRPAATGSSYEQYF.

In regard to this clone: Relative to the germline gene, one junction end is altered; a read error may explain this. The chain recombines TRBV18 with TRBJ2-1, with D possibly matching TRBD1 (6 bases). Germline CDR1 reads KGHSH; CDR2 reads LQKENI. CDR3 length: 13 amino acids. CDR3 region: CASSLNLEDSRLF. The CDR3 DNA reads as TGTGCCAGCTCACTTAACTTGGAGGACAGTCGCCTCTTC. Complete variable domain (other parts from reference TRBV18 and TRBJ2-1): NAGVMQNPRHLVRRRGQEARLRCSPMKGHSHVYWYRQLPEEGLKFMVYLQKENIIDESGMPKERFSAEFPKEGPSILRIQQVVRGDSAAYFCASSLNLEDSRLFGPGTRLTVL.

This chain joins TRBV5-1 and TRBJ2-1, with 10 bases identical to TRBD2. The J segment lost 5 bases and the V segment lost 4 bases, leaving 6 bases of the junction unmatched. The CDR3 is 15 residues long. Germline CDR1 is SGHRS and CDR2 is YFSETQ. This CDR3 reads CASSPQREGHNEQFF. CDR3 DNA: TGCGCCAGCAGCCCCCAGCGGGAGGGCCACAATGAGCAGTTCTTC.

The chain couples TRBV6-2 or TRBV6-3 to TRBJ2-7; D is possibly TRBD1 (5 bases). The CDR3 sequence is 16 residues long. V dropped 3 bases and J dropped 1 base, with 16 bases sitting between them. The germline V gene encodes CDR1 MNHEY and CDR2 SVGEGT. The CDR3 loop is CASSYYIRARSYEQYF. The CDR3 DNA follows: TGTGCCAGCAGTTATTACATCAGGGCCCGTTCCTACGAGCAGTACTTC.

This clone was observed at least ten times. This sample includes further DNA sequences coding for the same CDR3. This chain uses TRBV9 with TRBJ2-1, with 11 positions matching TRBD2. The CDR3 sequence is 23 residues long. Germline values: CDR1 SGDLS, CDR2 YYNGEE. V lost 0 bases and J lost 0; bases outside the gene matches: 20. This CDR3 reads CASSVGGRGGRLAGGPSYNEQFF. CDR3 DNA: TGTGCCAGCAGCGTAGGGGGTCGTGGGGGCCGGCTAGCGGGAGGCCCCTCCTACAATGAGCAGTTCTTC.

The V gene is TRBV19, the J gene TRBJ2-3; 9 bases line up with TRBD1. This CDR3 has 15 amino acids. The junction had 4 bases not matched to a gene; V was cut back by 6 bases and J by 0 bases. CDR1 and CDR2 from the germline V gene are LNHDA and SQIVND (reference sequence). CDR3 sequence (DNA): TGTGCCAGTAGCCACAGGGGGCTTAGCACAGATACGCAGTATTTT. As protein: CASSHRGLSTDTQYF.

The chain carries TRBV20-1 and TRBJ1-5; no definite D call. V was cut by 3 bases and J by 0 bases, with 12 bases left in between. Germline V lookup: CDR1 DFQATT, CDR2 SNEGSKA (reference sequence). The CDR3 is 15 residues long. The CDR3, as DNA: TGCAGTGCTAGTCGCCTACGGTCTAGCAATCAGCCCCAGCATTTT. Translated, it gives CSASRLRSSNQPQHF.